This T cell receptor (beta chain) stems from a study of blood T cell repertoires in COVID-19. In germline, CDR1 is KGHSH, CDR2 LQKENI. The CDR3 length is 13 residues. Trimming took 3 bases from V and 1 from J, leaving 6 bases between them. Profiled with immunoSEQ multiplex PCR; TCRdb holds only in-frame clones, not every one. The sample has about 69,000 clones, roughly 73% seen once. What was sequenced was peripheral blood. The chain recombines TRBV18 with TRBJ1-1; no reliable D call. The sequence derives from a human donor in a cohort sampled during active COVID-19. CDR3 region: CASSPGANTEAFF. The CDR3 coding sequence is TGTGCCAGCTCACCGGGAGCGAACACTGAAGCTTTCTTT.